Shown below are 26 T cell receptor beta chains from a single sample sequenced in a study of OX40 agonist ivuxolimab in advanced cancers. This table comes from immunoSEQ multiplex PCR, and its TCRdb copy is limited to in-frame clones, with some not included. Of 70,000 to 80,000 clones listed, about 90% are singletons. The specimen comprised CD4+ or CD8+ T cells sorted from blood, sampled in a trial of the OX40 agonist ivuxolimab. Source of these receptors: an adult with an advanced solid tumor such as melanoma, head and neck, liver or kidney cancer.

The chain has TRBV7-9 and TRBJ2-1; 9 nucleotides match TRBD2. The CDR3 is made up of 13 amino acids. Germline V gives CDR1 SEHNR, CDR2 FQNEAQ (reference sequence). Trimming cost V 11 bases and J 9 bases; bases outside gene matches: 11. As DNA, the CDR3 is TGTGCCCTCGCGAGGCTAGCGGGAAGTGAGCAGTTCTTC. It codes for CALARLAGSEQFF.

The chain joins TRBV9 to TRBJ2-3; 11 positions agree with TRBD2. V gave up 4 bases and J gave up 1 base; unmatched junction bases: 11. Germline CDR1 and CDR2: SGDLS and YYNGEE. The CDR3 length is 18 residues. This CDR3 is CASSRRRLAGSGTDTQYF. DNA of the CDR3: TGTGCCAGCAGCCGTAGAAGACTAGCGGGGTCGGGCACAGATACGCAGTATTTT.

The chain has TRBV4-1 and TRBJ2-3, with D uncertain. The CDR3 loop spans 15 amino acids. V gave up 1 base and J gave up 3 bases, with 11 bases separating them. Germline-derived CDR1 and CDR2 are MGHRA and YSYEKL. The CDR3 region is CASSQVRSSTDTQYF. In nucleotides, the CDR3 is TGCGCCAGCAGCCAAGTGAGGTCTTCTACAGATACGCAGTATTTT.

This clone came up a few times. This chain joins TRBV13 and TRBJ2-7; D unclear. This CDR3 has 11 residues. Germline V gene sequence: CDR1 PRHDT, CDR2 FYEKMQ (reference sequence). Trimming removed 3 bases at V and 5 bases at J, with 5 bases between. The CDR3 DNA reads TGTGCCAGCAGCTTGTGGAACGAGCAGTACTTC. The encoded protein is CASSLWNEQYF.

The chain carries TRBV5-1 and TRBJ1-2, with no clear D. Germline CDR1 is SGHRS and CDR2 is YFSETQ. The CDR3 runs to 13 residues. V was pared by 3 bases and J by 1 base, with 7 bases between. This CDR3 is CASSSDGNYGYTF. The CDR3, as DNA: TGCGCCAGCAGCTCGGACGGTAACTATGGCTACACCTTC.

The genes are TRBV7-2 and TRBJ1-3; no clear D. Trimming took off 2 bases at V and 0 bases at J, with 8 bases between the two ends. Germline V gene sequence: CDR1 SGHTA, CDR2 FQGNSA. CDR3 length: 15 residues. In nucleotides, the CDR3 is TGTGCCAGCAGCTTAAACATGGTCTCTGGAAACACCATATATTTT. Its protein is CASSLNMVSGNTIYF.

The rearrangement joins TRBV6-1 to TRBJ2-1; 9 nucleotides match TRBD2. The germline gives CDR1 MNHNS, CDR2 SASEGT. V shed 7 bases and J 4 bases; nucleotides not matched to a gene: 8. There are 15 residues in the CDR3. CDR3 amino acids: CASKLAGARYNEQFF. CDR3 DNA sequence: TGTGCCAGCAAATTAGCGGGGGCAAGGTACAATGAGCAGTTCTTC.

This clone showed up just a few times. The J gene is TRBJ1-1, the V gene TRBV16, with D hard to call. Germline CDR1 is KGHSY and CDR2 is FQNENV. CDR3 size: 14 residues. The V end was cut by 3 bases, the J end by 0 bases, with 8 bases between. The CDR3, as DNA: TGTGCCAGCAGCCAGAGGGCCATGAACACTGAAGCTTTCTTT. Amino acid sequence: CASSQRAMNTEAFF.

CDR3: CASSLPGQGRRNEQFF. The CDR3 nucleotides are TGTGCCAGCAGCCTACCCGGACAGGGAAGGAGAAATGAGCAGTTCTTC. This chain joins TRBV28 and TRBJ2-1; TRBD1 matches at 8 bases. This CDR3 spans 16 amino acids. Trimming removed 6 bases from V and 7 bases from J; junction bases left unmatched: 14. The germline V gene has CDR1 MDHEN and CDR2 SYDVKM. Combining the CDR3 with reference TRBV28 and TRBJ2-1 gives the whole variable domain DVKVTQSSRYLVKRTGEKVFLECVQDMDHENMFWYRQDPGLGLRLIYFSYDVKMKEKGDIPEGYSVSREKKERFSLILESASTNQTSMYLCASSLPGQGRRNEQFFGPGTRLTVL.

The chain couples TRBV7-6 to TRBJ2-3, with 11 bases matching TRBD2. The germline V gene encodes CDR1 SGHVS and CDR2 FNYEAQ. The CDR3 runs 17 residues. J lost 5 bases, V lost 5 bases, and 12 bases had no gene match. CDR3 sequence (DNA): TGTGCCAGCAGCCTTGGGGGAACTAGCGGGAGTATAGATACGCAGTATTTT. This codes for CASSLGGTSGSIDTQYF.

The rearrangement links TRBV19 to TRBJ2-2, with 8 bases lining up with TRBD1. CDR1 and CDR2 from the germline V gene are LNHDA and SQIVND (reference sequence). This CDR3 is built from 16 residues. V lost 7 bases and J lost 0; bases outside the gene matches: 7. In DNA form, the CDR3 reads TGTGCCAGTACCCGCCTGGACAGGGCGAACACCGGGGAGCTGTTTTTT. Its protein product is CASTRLDRANTGELFF.

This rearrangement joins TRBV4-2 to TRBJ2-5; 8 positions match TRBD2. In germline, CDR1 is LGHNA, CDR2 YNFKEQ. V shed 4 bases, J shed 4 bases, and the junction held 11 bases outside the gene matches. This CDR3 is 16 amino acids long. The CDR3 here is CASSPGGVAGIETQYF. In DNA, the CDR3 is TGTGCCAGCAGCCCGGGAGGAGTAGCGGGAATAGAGACCCAGTACTTC.

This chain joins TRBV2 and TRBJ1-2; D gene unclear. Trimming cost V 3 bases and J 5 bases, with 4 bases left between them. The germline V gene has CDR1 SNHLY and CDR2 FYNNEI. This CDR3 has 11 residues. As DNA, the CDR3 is TGTGCCAGCAGTGAGAGGTATGGCTACACCTTC. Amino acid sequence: CASSERYGYTF.

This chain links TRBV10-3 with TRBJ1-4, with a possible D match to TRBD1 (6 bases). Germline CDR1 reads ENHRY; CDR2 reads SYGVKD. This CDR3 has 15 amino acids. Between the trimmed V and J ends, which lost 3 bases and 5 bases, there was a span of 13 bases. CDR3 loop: CAISDPGQPNEKLFF. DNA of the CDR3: TGTGCCATCAGTGACCCCGGACAGCCGAATGAAAAACTGTTTTTT.

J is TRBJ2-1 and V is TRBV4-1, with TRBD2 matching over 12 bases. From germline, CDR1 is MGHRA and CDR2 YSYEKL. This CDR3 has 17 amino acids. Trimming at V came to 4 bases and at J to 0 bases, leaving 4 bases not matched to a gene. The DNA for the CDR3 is TGCGCCAGCAGCCCAGGACTAGCGGGGAGCTCCTACAATGAGCAGTTCTTC. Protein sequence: CASSPGLAGSSYNEQFF.

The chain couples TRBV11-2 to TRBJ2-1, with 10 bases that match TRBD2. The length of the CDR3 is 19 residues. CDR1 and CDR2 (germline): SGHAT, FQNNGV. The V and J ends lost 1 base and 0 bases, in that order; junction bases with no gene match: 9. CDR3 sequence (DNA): TGTGCCAGCAGCTTAGGGGGGGCTAGCGGGGGAAGCTCCTACAATGAGCAGTTCTTC. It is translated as CASSLGGASGGSSYNEQFF.

This CDR3 reads CASSLGGAGGPTDTQYF. The CDR3 DNA reads as TGTGCCAGCAGCTTAGGGGGAGCGGGAGGGCCCACAGATACGCAGTATTTT. The chain recombines TRBV5-5 with TRBJ2-3; 10 bases align to TRBD2. Trimming took 2 bases from V and 2 from J; bases not matched to a gene: 8. This CDR3 is 17 amino acids long. Germline CDR1 reads SGHKS; CDR2 reads YYEKEE (reference sequence). Complete variable domain (other parts from reference TRBV5-5 and TRBJ2-3): DAGVTQSPTHLIKTRGQQVTLRCSPISGHKSVSWYQQVLGQGPQFIFQYYEKEERGRGNFPDRFSARQFPNYSSELNVNALLLGDSALYLCASSLGGAGGPTDTQYFGPGTRLTVL.

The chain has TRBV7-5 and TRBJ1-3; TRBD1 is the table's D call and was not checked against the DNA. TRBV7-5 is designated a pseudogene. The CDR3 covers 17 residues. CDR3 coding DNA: TGTGCCAGAAGCATTGCTCCAGGGGTTTTGGCTGGAAACACCATATATTTT. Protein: CARSIAPGVLAGNTIYF.

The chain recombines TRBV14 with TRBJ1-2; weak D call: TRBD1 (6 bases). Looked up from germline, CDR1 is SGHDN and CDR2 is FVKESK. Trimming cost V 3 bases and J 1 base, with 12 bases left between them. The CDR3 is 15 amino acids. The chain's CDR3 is CASSHGQGSNYGYTF. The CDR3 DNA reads TGTGCCAGCAGCCATGGGCAGGGGAGTAACTATGGCTACACCTTC.

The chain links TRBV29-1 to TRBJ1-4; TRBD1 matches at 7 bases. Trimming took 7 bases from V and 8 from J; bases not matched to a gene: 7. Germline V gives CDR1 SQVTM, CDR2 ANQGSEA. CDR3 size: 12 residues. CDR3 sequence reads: CSGTGEGEKLFF. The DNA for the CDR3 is TGCAGCGGTACAGGGGAGGGAGAAAAACTGTTTTTT.

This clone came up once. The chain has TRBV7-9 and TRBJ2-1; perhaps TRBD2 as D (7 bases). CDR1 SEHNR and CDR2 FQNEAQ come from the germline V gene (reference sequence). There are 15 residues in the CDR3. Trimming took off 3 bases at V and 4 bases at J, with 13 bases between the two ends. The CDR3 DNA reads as TGTGCCAGCAGCTTGGGGGGGCGCAGGTACAATGAGCAGTTCTTC. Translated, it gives CASSLGGRRYNEQFF.

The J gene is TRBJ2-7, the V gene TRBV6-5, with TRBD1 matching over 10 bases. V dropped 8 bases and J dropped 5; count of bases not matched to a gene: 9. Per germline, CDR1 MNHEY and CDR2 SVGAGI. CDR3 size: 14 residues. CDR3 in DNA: TGTGCCAGCTTCCGGGACAGGGGTGTGAACGAGCAGTACTTC. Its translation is CASFRDRGVNEQYF.

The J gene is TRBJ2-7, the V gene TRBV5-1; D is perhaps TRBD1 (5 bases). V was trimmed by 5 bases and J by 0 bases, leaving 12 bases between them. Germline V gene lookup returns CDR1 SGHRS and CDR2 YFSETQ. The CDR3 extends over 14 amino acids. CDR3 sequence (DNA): TGCGCCAGCAGTTACTCGACAGACTCCTACGAGCAGTACTTC. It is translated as CASSYSTDSYEQYF. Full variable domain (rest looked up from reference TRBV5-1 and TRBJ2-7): KAGVTQTPRYLIKTRGQQVTLSCSPISGHRSVSWYQQTPGQGLQFLFEYFSETQRNKGNFPGRFSGRQFSNSRSEMNVSTLELGDSALYLCASSYSTDSYEQYFGPGTRLTVT.

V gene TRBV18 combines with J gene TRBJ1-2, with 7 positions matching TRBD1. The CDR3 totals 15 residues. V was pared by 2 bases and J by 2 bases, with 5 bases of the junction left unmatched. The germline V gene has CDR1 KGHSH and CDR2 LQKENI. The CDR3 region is CASSPAGQLNYGYTF. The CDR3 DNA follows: TGTGCCAGCTCACCAGCGGGACAGCTAAACTATGGCTACACCTTC.

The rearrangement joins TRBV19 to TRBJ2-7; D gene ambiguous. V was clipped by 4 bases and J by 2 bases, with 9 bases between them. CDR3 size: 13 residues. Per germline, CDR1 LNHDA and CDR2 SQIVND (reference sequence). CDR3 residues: CASSNAAAYEQYF. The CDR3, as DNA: TGTGCCAGTAGTAACGCTGCAGCCTACGAGCAGTACTTC.

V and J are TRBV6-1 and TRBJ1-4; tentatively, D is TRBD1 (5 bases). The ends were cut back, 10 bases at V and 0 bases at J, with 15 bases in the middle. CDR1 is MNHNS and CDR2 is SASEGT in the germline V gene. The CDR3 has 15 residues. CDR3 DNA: TGTGCCATGCGGGCTGGGGGAGCAACTAATGAAAAACTGTTTTTT. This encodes CAMRAGGATNEKLFF.